One T cell receptor (beta chain) is described in this entry. Sequenced by immunoSEQ multiplex PCR; TCRdb stores in-frame clones only, minus some. The sample records around 120,000 clones, about 94% being singletons. The data are from a study of human thymus T cells. Corrective cardiac surgery supplied the resected thymus tissue. Losses at the gene ends were 4 bases for V and 5 bases for J; bases not matched to a gene: 18. This CDR3 is 19 amino acids long. Germline V gives CDR1 LNHDA, CDR2 SQIVND (reference sequence). The chain carries TRBV19 and TRBJ2-3; TRBD2 aligns across 10 bases. The TCR originated in a boy younger than two with a congenital heart defect but otherwise immunologically healthy. The sequenced sample consisted of thymus tissue. The CDR3 region is CASSTNTRGQRGGGDTQYF. In DNA, the CDR3 is TGTGCCAGTAGTACCAACACTCGCGGGCAGCGGGGGGGAGGAGATACGCAGTATTTT.